This T cell receptor (beta chain) was captured in a study of cytomegalovirus exposure and HLA in healthy donors. Regarding the study as a whole: An analysis done earlier found most TCR beta V segments productive about 87% or about 30% of the time. In a later analysis, CMV-associated beta chains were mostly HLA-associated, it appeared. In vitro data verified a few CMV-associated chains as specific for CMV antigens. Cytomegalovirus association was listed for 150 to 200 TCR beta chains.

CDR1 and CDR2 from the germline V gene are SEHNR and FQNEAQ (reference sequence). There are 13 residues in the CDR3. V gave up 1 base and J gave up 3 bases, with 6 bases separating them. Regarding this clone: The antigen is undetermined.

60 Vbeta and 13 Jbeta primers were used in PCR. The table came from immunoSEQ multiplex PCR; TCRdb's copy has only in-frame clones and leaves some out. This sample has about 130,000 clones; less than 85% occur once, and the top ten carry approximately 20%. What was sequenced was PBMCs. This receptor was taken from a man younger than 35 in good health and CMV-seropositive. The chain uses TRBV7-9 and TRBJ1-1, with D perhaps TRBD1 (5 bases). The CDR3 DNA sequence: TGTGCCAGCAGCTTAGAAGGGGACACTGAAGCTTTCTTT. It encodes CASSLEGDTEAFF.